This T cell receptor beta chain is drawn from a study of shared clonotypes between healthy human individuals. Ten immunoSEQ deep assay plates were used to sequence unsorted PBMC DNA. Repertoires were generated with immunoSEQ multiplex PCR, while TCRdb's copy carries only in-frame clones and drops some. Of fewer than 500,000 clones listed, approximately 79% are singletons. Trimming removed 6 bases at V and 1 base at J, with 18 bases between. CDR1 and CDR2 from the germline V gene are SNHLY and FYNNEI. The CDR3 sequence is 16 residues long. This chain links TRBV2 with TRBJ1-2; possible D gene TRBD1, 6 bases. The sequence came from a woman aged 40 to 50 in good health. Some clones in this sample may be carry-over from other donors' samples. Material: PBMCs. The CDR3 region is CASRGGRPTFNYGYTF. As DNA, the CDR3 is TGTGCCAGCAGAGGGGGACGGCCTACTTTTAACTATGGCTACACCTTC.